This paragraph reports one TCR beta chain. Its antigen is unidentified. The data are from a study of T cells in Graves' hyperthyroidism and ophthalmopathy. Study conclusions and caveats: The blood repertoire included most of the expanded thyroid clonotypes above 0.001. The model predicted ophthalmopathy a median approximately 6.3 months before onset.

It was considered stable Graves' hyperthyroidism when ophthalmopathy did not progress within 18 months. Patients were excluded for uncontrolled infection, other autoimmune disease, pregnancy or lactation. Germline CDR1 PRHDT, CDR2 FYEKMQ (reference sequence). The V and J ends lost 3 bases and 4 bases, in that order; junction bases with no gene match: 5. CDR3 length: 14 residues. Authors of the study amplified TCR beta CDR3 regions from RNA transcripts. The HTBI primer set was used in a first-round RT-PCR of the TCR CDR3. TCRdb re-analysed the multiplex PCR reads in MiXCR, keeping a single row per CDR3 protein. The sample lists roughly 710,000 distinct CDR3 sequences, about a third occurring once.

The chain joins TRBV13 to TRBJ2-7, with 8 bases identical to TRBD1. This TCR derives from a woman in her thirties or forties with Graves' hyperthyroidism. Sequencing was done on a sample of blood. The CDR3: CASSFLDREYEQYF. CDR3 bases: TGTGCCAGCAGCTTTCTGGACAGGGAGTACGAGCAGTACTTC. The variable domain in full, completed from reference TRBV13 and TRBJ2-7, reads AAGVIQSPRHLIKEKRETATLKCYPIPRHDTVYWYQQGPGQDPQFLISFYEKMQSDKGSIPDRFSAQQFSDYHSELNMSSLELGDSALYFCASSFLDREYEQYFGPGTRLTVT.